Below, 32 T cell receptor beta chains from the same sample are listed, as sequenced in a study of tissue T cells after allogeneic stem cell transplantation. Method: immunoSEQ multiplex PCR; TCRdb's copy keeps in-frame clones and lacks some. The table records more than 4,000 clones, around 49% of them present only once. The time point is: mouse harvest day 14 after allogeneic transplant. The graft held 10^6 splenic CD5+ T cells and 10^7 T-cell-depleted bone marrow cells. Specimen: lymph node tissue. Receptor source: a female BALB/c mouse given C57BL/6 T cells with graft-versus-host disease after an allogeneic hematopoietic cell transplant.

This clone was observed a handful of times. These gene names are mouse names. The read finishes 1 residue shy of the CDR3 end, and the germline J gene is used to complete it. This sequence joins TRBV5 and TRBJ2-4, with 11 bases that match TRBD2. The CDR3 sequence is 16 residues long. Germline V gives CDR1 LGHNA, CDR2 YNLKQL (reference sequence). V shed 6 bases and J 0 bases; nucleotides not matched to a gene: 5. The sequenced CDR3 bases are TGTGCCAGCAGTCCGGGACTGGGGGCTAGTCAAAACACCTTGTAC. Amino acid sequence: CASSPGLGASQNTLY. The CDR3 in its entirety is CASSPGLGASQNTLYF.

In regard to this clone: All gene names here are mouse names. The read is 1 residue too short to cover the CDR3 end, so that end is filled in from the germline J gene. The chain joins TRBV3 to TRBJ2-5, with 10 bases identical to TRBD1. The trim removed 3 bases at V and 5 bases at J, leaving 5 bases unmatched. The CDR3 totals 15 residues. Germline-derived CDR1 and CDR2 are SNHLY and FYNGKV (reference sequence). The CDR3: CASSLPGQGTDTQYF. CDR3 DNA (partial): TGTGCCAGCAGCTTGCCGGGACAGGGGACAGACACCCAGTAC.

For this clone: The genes and germline here are from mouse. The read terminates 1 residue before the CDR3 end, so the remaining end is supplied by the germline J gene. The chain is built from TRBV16 and TRBJ1-1; D not resolved. This CDR3 is built from 13 residues. Germline-derived CDR1 and CDR2 are SGHSA and FRNQAP. The germline V and J ends were trimmed by 2 bases and 1 base, with 5 bases remaining between them. The part of the CDR3 DNA that was read is TGTGCAAGCAGCTTACAGGTGAACACAGAAGTCTTC. This sequence encodes CASSLQVNTEVF. The whole CDR3 protein reads CASSLQVNTEVFF.

On this clone itself: The genes are named according to mouse. With the read ending 1 residue before the CDR3 end, the germline J gene is used to fill in that end. This chain connects TRBV12-1 to TRBJ1-3; D gene ambiguous. CDR3 length: 13 residues. The germline V gene encodes CDR1 SGHSN and CDR2 HYEKVE. The germline V and J ends were trimmed by 0 bases and 2 bases, with 4 bases remaining between them. CDR3 bases read: TGTGCCAGCTCTCTCGGGGCTGGAAATACGCTCTAT. Protein sequence: CASSLGAGNTLY. The CDR3 in full is CASSLGAGNTLYF.

To note about this clone: Gene labels here are mouse ones. The read ends 1 residue early relative to the CDR3; the germline J gene fills the gap. The chain employs TRBV26 and TRBJ2-7; no reliable D call. The V end lost 2 bases, the J end lost 0 bases, and 5 bases lay between the germline ends. CDR3 length: 13 residues. In germline, CDR1 is KGHPV, CDR2 FQNQEV (reference sequence). Incomplete CDR3 DNA: TGTGCCAGCAGTCTGCCGGACTCCTATGAACAGTAC. Translating gives CASSLPDSYEQY. The whole CDR3 sequence reads CASSLPDSYEQYF.

This clone was found a few times. The gene symbols are mouse symbols. The CDR3 end is not reached by the read, which stops 1 residue before it; the germline J gene fills it in. The V gene is TRBV13-2, the J gene TRBJ2-3; D possibly corresponds to TRBD1 (6 bases). The CDR3 contains 14 residues. The V gene lost 0 bases and the J gene lost 2 bases, with 7 bases spanning the gap. From germline, CDR1 is NNHNN and CDR2 SYGAGS (reference sequence). The CDR3 region is CASGDAGAAETLYF. CDR3 DNA, as far as it was read: TGTGCCAGCGGTGATGCAGGGGCTGCAGAAACGCTGTAT.

This clone came up a few times. Mouse gene names and germline throughout. The CDR3 extends 1 residue past the end of the read, so its final part is completed from the germline J gene. The rearrangement links TRBV3 to TRBJ2-7; 10 nucleotides align to TRBD2. CDR3 length: 14 residues. Per the germline V gene, CDR1 is SNHLY and CDR2 is FYNGKV (reference sequence). Losses at the gene ends were 2 bases for V and 6 bases for J; bases not matched to a gene: 4. The CDR3 DNA, read in part, is TGTGCCAGCAGCTTAAGACTGGGGGGTGGTGAACAGTAC. It translates to CASSLRLGGGEQY. The full CDR3 reads CASSLRLGGGEQYF.

A remark on this clone: The genes and germline here are from mouse. The CDR3 end falls 1 residue outside the read, so it is completed with the germline J gene. This chain uses TRBV5 with TRBJ2-4; 9 bases are shared with TRBD2. There are 16 residues in the CDR3. V trimming: 1 base; J trimming: 2 bases; junction bases outside the gene matches: 4. CDR1 and CDR2 from the germline V gene are LGHNA and YNLKQL (reference sequence). CDR3 loop: CASSQVGGATQNTLYF. The covered CDR3 bases are TGTGCCAGCAGCCAAGTTGGGGGGGCGACTCAAAACACCTTGTAC.

Turning to this clone: Gene names and germline match the mouse. The missing CDR3 end, 1 residue past where the read stops, is filled in from the germline J gene. This chain links TRBV31 with TRBJ1-2; D is perhaps TRBD1 (5 bases). With 1 base removed from V and 4 bases from J, the gap between germline ends came to 10 bases. Germline lookup yields CDR1 GKSSPN and CDR2 SITVG. The CDR3 loop spans 13 amino acids. The CDR3 spells CAWSPQGGSDYTF. The sequenced CDR3 bases are TGTGCCTGGAGTCCCCAGGGAGGCTCCGACTACACC.

To note about this clone: Mouse names are used for the genes. The CDR3 end lies 1 residue beyond the end of the read and is filled in from the germline J gene. This sequence joins TRBV16 and TRBJ1-1, with D possibly TRBD1 on 5 matching bases. The CDR3 totals 14 residues. The V gene's germline CDR1 is SGHSA and CDR2 FRNQAP. V lost 3 bases, J lost 0 bases, and 8 bases lay in between. Incomplete CDR3 DNA: TGTGCAAGCAGCTTCCAGGGAGCAAACACAGAAGTCTTC. This encodes CASSFQGANTEVF. In full, the CDR3 is CASSFQGANTEVFF.

Worth noting for this clone: The germline and genes are mouse ones. The read terminates 1 residue before the CDR3 end, so the remaining end is supplied by the germline J gene. The chain employs TRBV13-1 and TRBJ2-7; perhaps TRBD1 as D (6 bases). Per germline, CDR1 NSHNY and CDR2 SYGAGN. V lost 1 base and J lost 6, with 8 bases in between. This CDR3 is built from 12 residues. The CDR3 bases that were read are TGTGCCAGCAGTGATACAGGGAGTGAACAGTAC. Its protein is CASSDTGSEQY. The full-length CDR3 reads as CASSDTGSEQYF.

The sample holds a few counts of this clone. Gene names denote mouse genes. The DNA ends 1 residue before the CDR3 does, and the rest of the CDR3 is filled in from the germline J gene. The chain links TRBV12-1 to TRBJ2-1; D tentatively reads TRBD1 or TRBD2 (5 bases each). Per germline, CDR1 SGHSN and CDR2 HYEKVE. V was pared by 1 base and J by 1 base, with 10 bases between. The length of the CDR3 is 15 residues. The CDR3 loop reads CASSLGDVNYAEQFF. Incomplete CDR3 DNA: TGTGCCAGCTCTCTGGGGGACGTAAACTATGCTGAGCAGTTC.

With respect to this clone: Mouse gene names and germline throughout. The sequenced fragment ends 1 residue before the CDR3 boundary, so the rest is inferred from the germline J gene. This sequence joins TRBV29 and TRBJ2-5; D gene ambiguous. Germline CDR1 and CDR2: MSHET and SYDVDS. This CDR3 comprises 14 residues. Trimming stripped 2 bases from V and 2 bases from J, with 8 bases between. This CDR3 is CASSLGQFQDTQYF. CDR3 bases read: TGTGCTAGCAGTTTAGGGCAGTTCCAAGACACCCAGTAC.

In this sample, this clone turned up a few times. Gene names are mouse gene names. Read coverage stops 1 residue before the CDR3 terminus; the germline J gene supplies the remainder. The chain uses TRBV5 and TRBJ2-2; 7 nucleotides align to TRBD2. The V and J ends lost 6 bases and 2 bases, in that order; junction bases with no gene match: 6. Per the germline V gene, CDR1 is LGHNA and CDR2 is YNLKQL (reference sequence). The CDR3 loop spans 15 amino acids. The DNA read from the CDR3 is TGTGCCAGCAGACGCGACTGGGCCAACACCGGGCAGCTCTAC. Amino acids: CASRRDWANTGQLY. From start to end, the CDR3 is CASRRDWANTGQLYF.

For this clone: The listed genes are named as in mouse. The read stops 1 residue short of the end of the CDR3; the missing end is completed from the germline J gene. The J gene is TRBJ1-1, the V gene TRBV26, with a possible D match to TRBD1 (6 bases). CDR1 and CDR2 from the germline V gene are KGHPV and FQNQEV (reference sequence). V was pared by 6 bases and J by 0 bases, with 8 bases between. This CDR3 has 13 amino acids. CDR3 sequence reads: CASSRGSNTEVFF. The CDR3 bases that were read are TGTGCCAGCAGCAGGGGTTCAAACACAGAAGTCTTC. Drawing the rest from reference TRBV26 and TRBJ1-1, the complete variable domain is NSKVIQTPRYLVKGQGQKAKMRCIPEKGHPVVFWYQQNKNNEFKFLINFQNQEVLQQIDMTEKRFSAECPSNSPCSLEIQSSEAGDSALYLCASSRGSNTEVFFGKGTRLTVV.

This clone is classed as medium-sized. The listed genes are named as in mouse. Coverage ceases 1 residue before the CDR3 finishes, and the germline J gene fills in the end. The chain combines TRBV23 with TRBJ2-7; the table's D gene call, TRBD2, was not cross checked with the DNA. This CDR3 spans 12 amino acids. Per the germline V gene, CDR1 is KGHTA and CDR2 is FQNQQP. The CDR3 DNA, read in part, is TGCTCCAGCAGTCAAAATGGGGAGGAACAGTAC. This translates into CSSSQNGEEQY. The CDR3, in full, reads CSSSQNGEEQYF.

This clone showed up just a few times. Gene names are the mouse ones. Coverage ceases 1 residue before the CDR3 finishes, and the germline J gene fills in the end. The gene calls are TRBV5 and TRBJ2-7, with 9 bases lining up with TRBD2. CDR3 length equals 15 residues. Unmatched junction bases numbered 4, after V lost 0 bases and J lost 4 bases. Looked up from germline, CDR1 is LGHNA and CDR2 is YNLKQL (reference sequence). Incomplete CDR3 DNA: TGTGCCAGCAGCCAAGAACTGGGGGGCCCTTATGAACAGTAC. It translates to CASSQELGGPYEQY. The CDR3, in full, reads CASSQELGGPYEQYF.

Of note for this clone: Germline and genes: mouse. The CDR3 goes on 1 residue after the read ends, and that part is filled in from the germline J gene. The chain joins TRBV26 to TRBJ2-1; D may be TRBD1 (6 bases). CDR1 and CDR2 from the germline V gene are KGHPV and FQNQEV (reference sequence). Trimming shortened V by 5 bases and J by 7 bases, and 6 bases separated the two germline ends. The CDR3 extends over 11 amino acids. CDR3: CASSTGAEQFF. The part of the CDR3 DNA that was read is TGTGCCAGCAGTACAGGGGCTGAGCAGTTC.

As to this clone: Mouse gene names apply. The CDR3 bases that were read are TGTGCCAGCAGTATTCGCAGGCCATCTAGTGCAGAAACGCTGTAT. Residues: CASSIRRPSSAETLY. The CDR3 as a whole reads CASSIRRPSSAETLYF. This chain links TRBV19 with TRBJ2-3; no clear D. The read terminates 1 residue ahead of where the CDR3 ends, so the germline J gene completes it. The CDR3 is 16 residues long. Germline values: CDR1 FNHDT, CDR2 SITEND (reference sequence). V dropped 2 bases and J dropped 0 bases, with 13 bases sitting between them.

A remark on this clone: Gene names and germline refer to mouse. The CDR3 end lies 1 residue beyond the end of the read and is filled in from the germline J gene. The chain couples TRBV4 to TRBJ1-6; TRBD1 matches 12 bases. TRBJ1-6 counts as an open reading frame of uncertain function. The CDR3 contains 18 residues. Germline assignment: CDR1 LGHDT and CDR2 YNNKQL (reference sequence). V was pared by 3 bases and J by 6 bases, with 9 bases of the junction left unmatched. The CDR3 sequence: CASSYPGTGGRGNSPLYF. The CDR3 bases that were read are TGTGCCAGCAGCTATCCCGGGACAGGGGGCCGGGGTAATTCGCCCCTCTAC.

A note on this clone: Gene names follow the mouse nomenclature. The CDR3 is cut off 1 residue early in the read; its end comes from the germline J gene. The chain carries TRBV15 and TRBJ1-1; unclear D gene. Trimming cost V 0 bases and J 0 bases, with 2 bases left between them. This CDR3 spans 13 amino acids. Looked up from germline, CDR1 is SGHND and CDR2 is FRSKSL. The CDR3 sequence is CASSLAPNTEVFF. CDR3 DNA, as far as it was read: TGTGCCAGCAGTTTAGCACCAAACACAGAAGTCTTC.

In this sample, this clone is medium-sized. Gene labels here are mouse ones. The read ends 1 residue shy of where the CDR3 ends; the end is completed using the germline J gene. V and J are TRBV26 and TRBJ2-5, with D possibly being TRBD1 (6 bases). The CDR3 is 14 amino acids. In germline, CDR1 is KGHPV, CDR2 FQNQEV (reference sequence). Trimming shortened V by 3 bases and J by 0 bases, and 7 bases separated the two germline ends. The CDR3 region is CASSLGTNQDTQYF. Incomplete CDR3 DNA: TGTGCCAGCAGTCTAGGGACAAACCAAGACACCCAGTAC. Using reference TRBV26 and TRBJ2-5 for the parts outside the CDR3, the full variable domain is NSKVIQTPRYLVKGQGQKAKMRCIPEKGHPVVFWYQQNKNNEFKFLINFQNQEVLQQIDMTEKRFSAECPSNSPCSLEIQSSEAGDSALYLCASSLGTNQDTQYFGPGTRLLVL.

Concerning this clone: Gene names refer to mouse genes. The CDR3 end is not reached by the read, which stops 1 residue before it; the germline J gene fills it in. This rearrangement joins TRBV3 to TRBJ2-5, with 7 bases that match TRBD2. Germline-derived CDR1 and CDR2 are SNHLY and FYNGKV (reference sequence). Unmatched junction bases numbered 2, after V lost 1 base and J lost 4 bases. The CDR3 is 14 amino acids. CDR3 DNA, as far as it was read: TGTGCCAGCAGCTTAGGGTGGGGGGAAGACACCCAGTAC. Its protein product is CASSLGWGEDTQY. The whole CDR3 region reads CASSLGWGEDTQYF. The entire variable domain, with the rest obtained from reference TRBV3 and TRBJ2-5, is as follows: GPKVLQIPSHQIIDMGQMVTLNCDPVSNHLYFYWYKQILGQQMEFLVNFYNGKVMEKSKLFKDQFSVERPDGSYFTLKIQPTALEDSAVYFCASSLGWGEDTQYFGPGTRLLVL.

Remarks on this clone: Gene names and germline refer to mouse. The read stops 1 residue short of the end of the CDR3; the missing end is completed from the germline J gene. The gene calls are TRBV20 and TRBJ2-7; 7 bases are a match to TRBD2. The CDR3 is made up of 13 amino acids. Germline values: CDR1 GFQATS, CDR2 STVNSAI. With 3 bases clipped from V and 1 base from J, the junction kept 3 bases outside the gene matches. The CDR3 sequence is CGARTGDSYEQYF. The DNA read from the CDR3 is TGTGGTGCTAGAACTGGGGATTCCTATGAACAGTAC.

This clone was found a few times. The genes and germline here are from mouse. The CDR3 goes on 1 residue after the read ends, and that part is filled in from the germline J gene. The chain combines TRBV12-1 with TRBJ2-4; tentatively, D is TRBD1 or TRBD2 (6 bases each). V lost 0 bases to trimming and J lost 7 bases, with 10 bases between them. This CDR3 has 13 amino acids. Per the germline V gene, CDR1 is SGHSN and CDR2 is HYEKVE. CDR3 bases read: TGTGCCAGCTCTCTCCGGGGGCTGGACACCTTGTAC. Translated: CASSLRGLDTLY. The CDR3 as a whole reads CASSLRGLDTLYF.

This clone is deemed large. The genes and germline here are from mouse. The read terminates 1 residue ahead of where the CDR3 ends, so the germline J gene completes it. The chain has TRBV3 and TRBJ2-1; perhaps TRBD1 as D (6 bases). Per the germline V gene, CDR1 is SNHLY and CDR2 is FYNGKV (reference sequence). V lost 6 bases and J 1 base, leaving 10 bases between the germline ends. The CDR3 has 14 residues. The CDR3 reads CASRPGQNYAEQFF. The part of the CDR3 DNA that was read is TGTGCCAGCAGGCCGGGACAAAACTATGCTGAGCAGTTC.

Notes on this clone: The genes and germline here are from mouse. The read ends 1 residue shy of where the CDR3 ends; the end is completed using the germline J gene. The chain links TRBV19 to TRBJ2-7, with 8 bases lining up with TRBD2. Germline V gene data show CDR1 as FNHDT and CDR2 as SITEND (reference sequence). This CDR3 spans 13 amino acids. V dropped 4 bases and J dropped 6; count of bases not matched to a gene: 6. CDR3 protein: CASSGGGRSEQYF. The part of the CDR3 DNA that was read is TGTGCCAGCAGTGGGGGGGGGCGATCTGAACAGTAC.

Comments on this clone: Gene names and germline match the mouse. The sequence runs out 1 residue before the end of the CDR3; the remainder is reconstructed from the germline J gene. The chain employs TRBV24 and TRBJ2-7; the D gene is possibly TRBD1 (6 bases). Germline loops: CDR1 KGHTA, CDR2 FRNEEI. The CDR3 loop spans 13 amino acids. V was cut by 3 bases and J by 4 bases, with 10 bases left in between. Incomplete CDR3 DNA: TGTGCCAGCAGTCTAGGACAGCCTTATGAACAGTAC. As protein: CASSLGQPYEQY. The full CDR3 protein reads CASSLGQPYEQYF.

This clone has a handful of counts. Gene labels here are mouse ones. The DNA ends 1 residue before the CDR3 does, and the rest of the CDR3 is filled in from the germline J gene. The chain couples TRBV13-3 to TRBJ2-5, with 10 bases that match TRBD2. Germline V gene data show CDR1 as NNHDY and CDR2 as SYVADS. This CDR3 has 13 residues. J lost 3 bases, V lost 5 bases, and 0 bases had no gene match. CDR3 loop: CASRDWGQDTQYF. Incomplete CDR3 DNA: TGTGCCAGCAGGGACTGGGGGCAAGACACCCAGTAC.

Remarks on this clone: Gene names and germline refer to mouse. The CDR3 end lies 1 residue beyond the end of the read and is filled in from the germline J gene. The chain combines TRBV23 with TRBJ2-3. The germline gives CDR1 KGHTA, CDR2 FQNQQP. The CDR3 is 16 residues long. CDR3 bases read: TGCTCCAGCAGTCAATCGTCGGGGCGCGGTGCAGAAACGCTGTAT. Translated: CSSSQSSGRGAETLY. In full, the CDR3 reads CSSSQSSGRGAETLYF.

This clone was seen a handful of times. These gene names are mouse names. The CDR3 end falls 1 residue outside the read, so it is completed with the germline J gene. The chain is built from TRBV26 and TRBJ2-2; D might be TRBD1 (5 bases). The CDR3 runs 14 residues. V gave up 3 bases and J gave up 2 bases, with 7 bases separating them. Germline assignment: CDR1 KGHPV and CDR2 FQNQEV (reference sequence). CDR3 protein: CASSLDSNTGQLYF. Incomplete CDR3 DNA: TGTGCCAGCAGTCTAGACAGTAACACCGGGCAGCTCTAC.

In this sample, this clone turned up a few times. Mouse gene names apply. The CDR3 end falls 1 residue outside the read, so it is completed with the germline J gene. The chain combines TRBV26 with TRBJ2-7; D is unresolved. The CDR3 extends over 13 amino acids. Trimming left V 4 bases short and J 0 bases short, with 7 bases between. Germline V gene lookup returns CDR1 KGHPV and CDR2 FQNQEV (reference sequence). The CDR3 DNA, read in part, is TGTGCCAGCAGTCGAGCAGGCTCCTATGAACAGTAC. Its protein is CASSRAGSYEQY. The complete CDR3 sequence is CASSRAGSYEQYF.